The sequence of this TCR beta chain was determined in a study of CD8+ T cells in alopecia areata. cDNA serving as the sequencing template came from extracted, reverse transcribed RNA. The data were produced by immunoSEQ multiplex PCR, yet TCRdb's version contains in-frame clones alone and is incomplete. The sample gives approximately 110,000 clones, less than 70% of which show up once; about 3.3% is in the top ten. Sample treatment: oral pan-JAK inhibitor, 5-10 mg twice daily. As for this clone: Its antigen is currently unknown.

Trimming cost V 2 bases and J 6 bases, with 10 bases left between them. The CDR3 length is 14 residues. The germline V gene encodes CDR1 SNHLY and CDR2 FYNNEI. Study outcomes and limitations: TCRs were shared less clearly across patients than in mice, possibly for HLA-related reasons.

The V call is TRBV2, the J call TRBJ2-2; D is unresolved. Source: CD4+ T cells sorted from blood, taken at week 24, from a patient treated with tofacitinib. The TCR sequence derives from a human donor with alopecia areata. CDR3 sequence (DNA): TGTGCCAGCAGTGAACCCTCCGCCCCCGGGGAGCTGTTTTTT. Encoded protein: CASSEPSAPGELFF.